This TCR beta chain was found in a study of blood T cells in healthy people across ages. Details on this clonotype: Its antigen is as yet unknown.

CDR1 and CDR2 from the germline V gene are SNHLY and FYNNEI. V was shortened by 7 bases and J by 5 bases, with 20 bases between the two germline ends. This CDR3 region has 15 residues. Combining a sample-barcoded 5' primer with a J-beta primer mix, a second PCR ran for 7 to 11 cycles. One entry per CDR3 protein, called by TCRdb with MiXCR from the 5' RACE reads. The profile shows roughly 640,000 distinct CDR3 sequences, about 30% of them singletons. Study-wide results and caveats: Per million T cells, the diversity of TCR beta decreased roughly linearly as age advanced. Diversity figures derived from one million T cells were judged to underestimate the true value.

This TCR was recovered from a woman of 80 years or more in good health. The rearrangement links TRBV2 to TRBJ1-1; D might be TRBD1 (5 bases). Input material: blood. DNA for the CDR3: TGTGCCAGCAAGCAAGAAAGGGGTTTAATGACTGAAGCTTTCTTT. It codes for CASKQERGLMTEAFF.